Listed below are T cell receptor beta chains from one sample, sequenced in a study of blood T cell repertoires in COVID-19. Only in-frame clones appear in the TCRdb table, and some are missing; sequencing was by immunoSEQ multiplex PCR. The data contain 110,000 to 150,000 clones, 84% of them singletons. The sequencing sample was made of PBMCs or T cells enriched from blood (not recorded which). The receptor source for this set is a man aged 40-50 years with acute COVID-19. The CDR3 runs from the conserved cysteine through the conserved F or W. Fields, in order: V gene, D gene, CDR3 length, clone size, J gene, CDR3 protein, CDR3 DNA. A D gene is named only where the DNA matches it firmly. Clone size appears in some rows only: once, few, many, or a class for an expanded clone.

TRBV2	NA	13	NA	TRBJ2-1	CASSESRDNEQFF	TGTGCCAGCAGTGAGAGCAGGGACAATGAGCAGTTCTTC
TRBV29-1	NA	12	NA	TRBJ2-7	CSVEVGGNEQYF	TGCAGCGTTGAAGTCGGAGGGAATGAGCAGTACTTC
TRBV5-5	TRBD2	15	once	TRBJ2-1	CASLLGLAGTNEQFF	TGTGCCAGCCTCCTCGGACTAGCGGGGACCAATGAGCAGTTCTTC
TRBV5-1	TRBD2	15	once	TRBJ2-5	CASSPGGGTQETQYF	TGCGCCAGCAGCCCGGGCGGGGGGACCCAAGAGACCCAGTACTTC
TRBV12-3/TRBV12-4	NA	13	NA	TRBJ2-7	CASSLTGAYEQYF	TGTGCCAGCAGTTTGACAGGCGCCTACGAGCAGTACTTC
TRBV7-8	TRBD1	19	once	TRBJ1-1	CASSFRSGQGASRNTEAFF	TGTGCCAGCAGCTTTAGGTCGGGACAGGGGGCAAGCAGGAACACTGAAGCTTTCTTT
TRBV19	TRBD2	17	few	TRBJ2-1	CASSVRGAGGRSNEQFF	TGTGCCAGTAGTGTCAGGGGAGCGGGAGGGCGGTCCAATGAGCAGTTCTTC
TRBV29-1	NA	12	NA	TRBJ1-1	CSGEIMNTEAFF	TGCAGCGGCGAGATAATGAACACTGAAGCTTTCTTT
TRBV5-1	TRBD1	15	NA	TRBJ2-1	CASSLGGQGANEQFF	TGCGCCAGCAGCTTGGGCGGACAGGGGGCCAATGAGCAGTTCTTC
TRBV2	NA	13	NA	TRBJ1-2	CASKWGVNYGYTF	TGTGCCAGCAAGTGGGGGGTGAACTATGGCTACACCTTC
TRBV28	TRBD1	15	NA	TRBJ1-5	CANLGGQGARQPQHF	TGTGCCAACCTGGGGGGACAGGGGGCTCGGCAGCCCCAGCATTTT
TRBV7-8	TRBD1	16	NA	TRBJ1-5	CASSYSGTGGDQPQHF	TGTGCCAGCAGCTACTCCGGGACAGGGGGTGATCAGCCCCAGCATTTT
TRBV7-9	NA	12	NA	TRBJ1-3	CASSQGGNTIYF	TGTGCCAGCAGCCAGGGTGGAAACACCATATATTTT
TRBV29-1	NA	13	NA	TRBJ1-6	CSVSTTDYSPLHF	TGCAGCGTTTCAACGACAGATTATTCACCCCTCCACTTT
TRBV3-1/TRBV3-2	TRBD2	15	NA	TRBJ2-1	CASSQWEGSYNEQFF	TGTGCCAGCAGCCAATGGGAGGGCTCCTACAATGAGCAGTTCTTC
TRBV19	NA	14	NA	TRBJ1-1	CASRERSSNTEAFF	TGTGCCAGCCGAGAGCGGTCCTCCAACACTGAAGCTTTCTTT
TRBV6-5	TRBD2	15	NA	TRBJ2-7	CASRTGLAESYEQYF	TGTGCCAGCAGGACGGGACTAGCGGAATCCTACGAGCAGTACTTC
TRBV27	NA	19	NA	TRBJ2-6	CASSFLGDILSSGANVLTF	TGTGCCAGCAGTTTTTTGGGGGACATCCTGAGCTCTGGGGCCAACGTCCTGACTTTC
TRBV7-6	NA	12	NA	TRBJ2-7	CASSSLDSRQYF	TGTGCCAGCAGCTCCTTGGACAGTCGACAGTACTTC
TRBV6-2/TRBV6-3	NA	15	NA	TRBJ1-1	CASSSAGEGMTEAFF	TGTGCCAGCAGTTCCGCGGGAGAAGGGATGACTGAAGCTTTCTTT
TRBV29-1	NA	13	NA	TRBJ2-1	CSVQADSYNEQFF	TGCAGCGTGCAAGCCGACTCCTACAATGAGCAGTTCTTC
TRBV28	NA	13	once	TRBJ1-2	CASRGQTNYGYTF	TGTGCCAGCAGAGGACAGACCAACTATGGCTACACCTTC
TRBV4-1	TRBD2	16	once	TRBJ2-5	CASSQVSGRAQETQYF	TGCGCCAGCAGCCAAGTTAGCGGGAGGGCCCAGGAGACCCAGTACTTC
TRBV4-3	NA	14	NA	TRBJ2-3	CASSQPGMPDTQYF	TGCGCCAGCAGCCAACCAGGGATGCCAGATACGCAGTATTTT
TRBV7-8	TRBD1	15	once	TRBJ2-7	CASRQTGGENYEQYF	TGTGCCAGCAGACAGACAGGGGGAGAGAACTACGAGCAGTACTTC
TRBV19	TRBD2	15	few	TRBJ2-3	CASSLGLAEADTQYF	TGTGCCAGTAGTCTCGGACTAGCGGAGGCAGATACGCAGTATTTT
TRBV10-1	NA	16	NA	TRBJ2-1	CASSEKGGDRLNEQFF	TGCGCCAGCAGTGAGAAAGGAGGGGACCGGTTGAATGAGCAGTTCTTC
TRBV7-6	NA	16	NA	TRBJ1-6	CASSQTGSLHNSPLHF	TGTGCCAGCAGCCAGACAGGATCCCTACATAATTCACCCCTCCACTTT
TRBV25-1	TRBD2	16	NA	TRBJ2-7	CASSSPGLAGGHEQYF	TGTGCCAGCAGTTCCCCGGGACTAGCGGGGGGACACGAGCAGTACTTC
TRBV28	TRBD1	15	NA	TRBJ1-1	CASSLRDREGGEAFF	TGTGCCAGCAGTCTGCGGGACAGGGAGGGAGGAGAAGCTTTCTTT
TRBV6-5	NA	14	NA	TRBJ1-1	CASSYQAGNTEAFF	TGTGCCAGCAGTTACCAGGCCGGTAACACTGAAGCTTTCTTT